The 14 T cell receptor beta chains below all came from one sample that was sequenced in a study of metastatic and nonmetastatic thyroid tumors. TCRdb called clones again from the PCR reads with MiXCR. This table holds roughly 40,000 clones, around 16% found once. Thyroid surgery took place with no prior treatment in any patient. Input material: blood. The receptors come from a female donor with papillary thyroid cancer or a benign thyroid nodule (not recorded which). Some clones in this sample may be carry-over from other donors' samples.

The sample holds many counts of this clone. The rearrangement joins TRBV2 to TRBJ1-2; D unresolved. The CDR3 has 13 residues. Trimming took off 3 bases at V and 6 bases at J, with 11 bases between the two ends. CDR1 and CDR2 (germline): SNHLY, FYNNEI. The CDR3 loop reads CASSDEGEDGYTF. The CDR3 DNA sequence: TGTGCCAGCAGTGATGAGGGAGAGGATGGCTACACCTTC.

J is TRBJ1-4 and V is TRBV28, with a weak D call TRBD1 (5 bases). This CDR3 is 17 amino acids long. CDR1 MDHEN and CDR2 SYDVKM come from the germline V gene. Deletions cut 2 bases from V and 7 bases from J, with 20 bases between. The DNA of the CDR3 is TGTGCCAGCAGTTTACCCCCCGGTAGGAGGGGAGTTGAAAAACTGTTTTTT. It translates to CASSLPPGRRGVEKLFF.

This sequence joins TRBV19 and TRBJ2-2; 8 bases match TRBD1. V gave up 6 bases and J gave up 4 bases; unmatched junction bases: 4. The CDR3 runs to 14 residues. Germline assignment: CDR1 LNHDA and CDR2 SQIVND (reference sequence). CDR3 loop: CASSQGAGTGELFF. In nucleotides, the CDR3 is TGTGCCAGTAGCCAGGGGGCAGGCACCGGGGAGCTGTTTTTT.

This clone appeared many times. The chain combines TRBV12-3 or TRBV12-4 with TRBJ2-3; D ambiguous. CDR3 length: 13 residues. V was clipped by 8 bases and J by 8 bases, with 17 bases between them. The CDR3 spells CASGLDGSTTQYF. The CDR3 DNA sequence: TGTGCCAGCGGGTTGGACGGAAGTACTACGCAGTATTTT.

This clone was seen at least ten times. The gene calls are TRBV20-1 and TRBJ2-5; D ambiguous. CDR1 is DFQATT and CDR2 is SNEGSKA in the germline V gene (reference sequence). The CDR3 is 12 residues long. The V end lost 6 bases, the J end lost 9 bases, and 17 bases lay between the germline ends. CDR3 protein: CSAYRRAAAQYF. The CDR3 nucleotides read TGCAGTGCATACAGAAGGGCGGCGGCCCAGTACTTC.

This clone was recorded at least ten times. This CDR3 is also generated by other DNA sequences in the sample. The chain is built from TRBV28 and TRBJ2-5; TRBD1 matches at 8 bases. Per germline, CDR1 MDHEN and CDR2 SYDVKM. The CDR3 spans 14 residues. The J segment lost 5 bases and the V segment lost 6 bases, leaving 8 bases of the junction unmatched. The CDR3 DNA reads as TGTGCCAGCAGCGACAGGGGTCGTTCGGAGACCCAGTACTTC. This gives the protein CASSDRGRSETQYF.

A few counts support this clone. V gene TRBV7-6 combines with J gene TRBJ2-1, with TRBD1 identical over 8 bases. In germline, CDR1 is SGHVS, CDR2 FNYEAQ. The CDR3 length is 16 residues. V was clipped by 3 bases and J by 8 bases; unmatched bases: 12. In nucleotides, the CDR3 is TGTGCCAGCAGCTTGCAGGGGGCCCAGGGTTTGCATGAGCAGTTCTTC. Encoded protein: CASSLQGAQGLHEQFF.

This clone was found many times. V usage is TRBV20-1 and J usage is TRBJ2-7, with no clear D. Germline CDR1 and CDR2: DFQATT and SNEGSKA (reference sequence). V lost 1 base to trimming and J lost 2 bases, with 6 bases between them. CDR3 length equals 12 residues. The CDR3 DNA reads as TGCAGTGCTAGAGCCGCGACCTACGAGCAGTACTTC. Its protein product is CSARAATYEQYF.

Note on this clone: A junction end diverges from the germline sequence, so it may reflect a read error. The chain employs TRBV10-1 and TRBJ1-2; maybe TRBD1 (5 bases). Germline assignment: CDR1 WNHNN and CDR2 SYGVQD (reference sequence). This CDR3 region has 13 residues. The CDR3: CSSSNGAGFGYTF. The CDR3 bases are TGCTCCAGCAGTAATGGGGCAGGGTTTGGCTACACCTTC.

The chain is built from TRBV30 and TRBJ2-2, with D uncertain. V lost 2 bases, J lost 2 bases, and 0 bases lay in between. The CDR3 has 11 residues. Germline V gene lookup returns CDR1 GTSNPN and CDR2 SVGIG (reference sequence). In nucleotides, the CDR3 is TGTGCCTGGAGTAACACCGGGGAGCTGTTTTTT. Translation gives CAWSNTGELFF.

The chain carries TRBV7-9 and TRBJ1-1; no definite D call. The CDR3 covers 12 residues. Germline V CDR1 and CDR2: SEHNR, FQNEAQ (reference sequence). Trimming stripped 7 bases from V and 7 bases from J, with 13 bases between. The CDR3 here is CASTTNRNEAFF. As DNA, the CDR3 is TGTGCCAGCACCACCAACAGAAATGAAGCTTTCTTT.

This clone came up many times. The V call is TRBV9, the J call TRBJ2-1, with a possible D match to TRBD2 (5 bases). Trimming left V 4 bases short and J 1 base short, with 18 bases between. Germline CDR1 and CDR2: SGDLS and YYNGEE. CDR3 length equals 17 residues. The CDR3 nucleotides are TGTGCCAGCAGCACCAGATGGGGAGTGGGGTCCTACAATGAGCAGTTCTTC. Its translation is CASSTRWGVGSYNEQFF. The variable domain in full, with the rest retrieved from reference TRBV9 and TRBJ2-1, is DSGVTQTPKHLITATGQRVTLRCSPRSGDLSVYWYQQSLDQGLQFLIQYYNGEERAKGNILERFSAQQFPDLHSELNLSSLELGDSALYFCASSTRWGVGSYNEQFFGPGTRLTVL.

The V call is TRBV7-8, the J call TRBJ2-6, with no clear D. Germline V CDR1 and CDR2: SGHVS, FQNEAQ. This CDR3 is 15 amino acids long. V was clipped by 4 bases and J by 3 bases, with 10 bases between them. The DNA for the CDR3 is TGTGCCAGCAGCTCAGTGTGCTATGGGGCCAACGTCCTGACTTTC. Encoded protein: CASSSVCYGANVLTF.

In its sample, this clone was seen many times. The chain carries TRBV4-1 and TRBJ2-1; 15 bases map to TRBD2. The ends lost 1 base at V and 5 bases at J; junction bases unmatched: 9. Germline V gene data show CDR1 as MGHRA and CDR2 as YSYEKL. This CDR3 region has 19 residues. The CDR3 sequence: CASSQAGLAGGGDNNEQFF. CDR3 nucleotide sequence: TGCGCCAGCAGCCAAGCGGGACTAGCGGGAGGAGGGGATAACAATGAGCAGTTCTTC.